This T cell receptor (beta chain) was recovered during a study of T cell responses to AZD1222 COVID-19 vaccine (TCRdb year 2021). Turning to the overall study: Because spike-specific TCR depth and breadth did not differ between the two schedules, AZD1222 recipients who got a second dose at roughly 4 weeks were pooled with those who got a second dose at roughly 12 weeks. TCR sequencing was performed for 230 to 250 trial participants, of whom some 200 were given two doses of AZD1222 and approximately 25 were given two doses of MenACWY control vaccine. Trial participants were enrolled by age into subgroups of 18-55, 56-69 and 70-plus years, and roughly 150, 30 and 60 TCR-sequenced participants, respectively, were included in these subgroups.

Regarding this clone: The antigen this receptor binds is unknown. Within one base of it there is no much larger clone, and no base qualities were kept.

The paper's findings and limits, for the study overall: After two AZD1222 doses, both the breadth and the depth of spike-specific TCRs were significantly higher than at day 0 and than in MenACWY recipients. The whole spike protein was spanned by vaccine-associated CD4 TCRs, and dominant responses were seen in regions 160-218 and 743-854. Conclusions about previously exposed vaccinees are limited, since just six or seven AZD1222 recipients were seropositive for SARS-CoV-2 at baseline. Epitopes outside the regions mutated in the B.1.351 and B.1.1.7 variants were reportedly recognized by nearly half of the unique spike-specific TCRs. Most participants were white British and females outnumbered males, and the authors suggested that clonal diversity may have been underestimated. The 56-69-year group was small, and its depth increase did not reach significance, likely because of low power. No day 14 peak-response samples were available, so repertoires were characterized only after the peak T cell response.

V is pared back by 0 bases and J by 5 bases, with 8 bases lying between the germline termini. Measured from the cysteine to the phenylalanine, the CDR3 is 14 residues long. CDR3 DNA is the only sequence kept; it has 42 bases, read in frame from the first base. CDR1 and CDR2 are drawn from the germline V gene: SGHTS, YDEGEE. What the time point label conveys for this sample: baseline before first vaccination. Samples from vaccinated people were obtained from the UK trials COV001 and COV002, which included a single-blind randomized controlled phase 2/3 trial of AZD1222 (ChAdOx1 nCoV-19) in healthy adults. For TCRbeta chain sequencing, PBMC samples from trial participants were taken at day 0 and at day 28 after the second dose. The CDR3 regions of human TCRbeta chains were subjected to immunosequencing. Under the source paper's analysis protocol: TCRs in the repertoires were compared against a reference library of SARS-CoV-2-specific TCRs that had been generated with the MIRA antigen-specificity platform. Breadth was defined as the fraction of unique TCRs that were SARS-CoV-2-associated, and depth was defined as the fraction of total T cells that were SARS-CoV-2-associated. Using the MIRA data, each spike-specific TCR was mapped to the spike region that the TCR reacts to and placed in a CD4 or CD8 class. Log10-transformed breadth and depth values were compared by one-way ANOVA with Sidak's multiple comparisons tests. Here the immuneACCESS table is served through TCRdb, limited to in-frame sequences with V and J called. Missing clones are a known gap in these copies; in checked studies unresolved V genes cover under half, and the rest lacks a known reason. The V and J calls and clone size are taken from that table; D and trimming were inferred from the DNA. The sample records 120,000 to 150,000 clones, just over 90% of which are singletons. 1.5% to 2% of the sample is taken by the ten largest.

This clonotype was sampled from an adult in good health. Here the sequenced sample was peripheral blood, taken on day 0 of AZD1222 vaccination. Recombination joined TRBV5-8 with TRBJ1-4, with the D segment identity uncertain. The bases read TGTGCCAGCAGCTTGGTGTTTGGGAATGAAAAACTGTTTTTT. Protein translation: CASSLVFGNEKLFF.